This T cell receptor (beta chain) was sequenced in a study of shared clonotypes between healthy human individuals. General study results and limits: For naive CD4 cells, 4.5% to 6.5% of clonotypes were shared across several donors.

Of note for this clone: Its antigen is not known.

Germline loops: CDR1 LGHNA, CDR2 YNFKEQ. The CDR3 runs 15 residues. Trimming left V 2 bases short and J 6 bases short, with 13 bases between. Terminally differentiated effector memory CD45RA+ cells were left out of the naive CD8 fraction, which was CD45RO-negative and positively selected for CCR7. TCRdb's table, derived via immunoSEQ multiplex PCR, lists solely in-frame clones and lacks some. The table includes about 2.1 million clones, roughly 93% detected once. This clonotype was sampled from a man between 18 and 35 years old in good health. Some clones in this sample may be carry-over from other donors' samples. Sequencing input: naive CD8+ T cells from PBMCs. The chain employs TRBV4-2 and TRBJ1-4; the D is unclear. CDR3 sequence (DNA): TGTGCCAGCAGCCAAAATTCCGGGTCATATGAAAAACTGTTTTTT. It yields the protein CASSQNSGSYEKLFF.